This entry concerns a single T cell receptor (beta chain). TCRdb re-analysed the 5' RACE reads in MiXCR, keeping a single row per CDR3 protein. This sample has around 90,000 distinct CDR3 sequences; around 15% occur once, and the top ten carry roughly two fifths. The data derive from a study of T-cell memory formation after mild COVID-19. CDR3 length: 11 residues. Germline V gene sequence: CDR1 LNHDA, CDR2 SQIVND (reference sequence). Trimming cost V 7 bases and J 6 bases, with 7 bases left between them. The chain uses TRBV19 and TRBJ2-1; D uncertain. The sample taken for sequencing was PBMCs or a T cell subset sorted from them (not recorded which). This TCR was recovered from a young man who had mild COVID-19 (a few samples of this study predate the infection). Cell type and time point are not known. In DNA, the CDR3 is TGTGCCAGTACCGTGGGCAATGAGCAGTTCTTC. Translation: CASTVGNEQFF.